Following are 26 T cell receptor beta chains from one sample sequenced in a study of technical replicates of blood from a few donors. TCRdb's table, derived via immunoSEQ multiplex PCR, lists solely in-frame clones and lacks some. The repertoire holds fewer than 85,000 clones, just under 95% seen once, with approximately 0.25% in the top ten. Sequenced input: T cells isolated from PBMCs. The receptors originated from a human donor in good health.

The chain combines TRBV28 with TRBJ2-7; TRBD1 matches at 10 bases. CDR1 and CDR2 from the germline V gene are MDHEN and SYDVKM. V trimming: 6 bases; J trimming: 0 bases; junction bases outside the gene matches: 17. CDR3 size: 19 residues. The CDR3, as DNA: TGTGCCAGCAGCCGAGAGGACAGGGGGGGAAGGGACTACTCCTACGAGCAGTACTTC. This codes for CASSREDRGGRDYSYEQYF.

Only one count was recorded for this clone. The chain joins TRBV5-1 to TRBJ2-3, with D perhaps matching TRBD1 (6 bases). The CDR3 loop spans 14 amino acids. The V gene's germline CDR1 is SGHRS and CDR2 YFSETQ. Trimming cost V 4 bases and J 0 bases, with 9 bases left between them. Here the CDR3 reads CASSGGGSTDTQYF. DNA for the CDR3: TGCGCCAGCAGCGGGGGCGGGAGCACAGATACGCAGTATTTT. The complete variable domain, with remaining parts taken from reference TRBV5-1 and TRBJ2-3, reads KAGVTQTPRYLIKTRGQQVTLSCSPISGHRSVSWYQQTPGQGLQFLFEYFSETQRNKGNFPGRFSGRQFSNSRSEMNVSTLELGDSALYLCASSGGGSTDTQYFGPGTRLTVL.

CDR3 nucleotide sequence: TGTGCCAGCAGTCAACAGGGGTCTCAGCCCCAGCATTTT. Its translation: CASSQQGSQPQHF. V usage is TRBV6-6 and J usage is TRBJ1-5, with TRBD1 matching 7 bases. The CDR3 contains 13 residues. Germline values: CDR1 MNHNY, CDR2 SVGAGI (reference sequence). V lost 5 bases and J lost 6; bases outside the gene matches: 4.

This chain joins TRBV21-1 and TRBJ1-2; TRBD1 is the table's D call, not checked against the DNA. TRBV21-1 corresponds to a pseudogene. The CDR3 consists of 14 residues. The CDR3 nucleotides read TGTGCCAGCAGCAAAGAGGCAGGGTTTGATGGCTACACCTTC. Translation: CASSKEAGFDGYTF.

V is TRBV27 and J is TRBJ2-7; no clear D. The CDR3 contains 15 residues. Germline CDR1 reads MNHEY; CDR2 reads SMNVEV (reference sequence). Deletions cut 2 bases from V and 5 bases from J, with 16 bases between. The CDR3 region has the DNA TGTGCCAGCAGTTTAGCCGGGTCAGCCGCTCACGAGCAGTACTTC. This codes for CASSLAGSAAHEQYF.

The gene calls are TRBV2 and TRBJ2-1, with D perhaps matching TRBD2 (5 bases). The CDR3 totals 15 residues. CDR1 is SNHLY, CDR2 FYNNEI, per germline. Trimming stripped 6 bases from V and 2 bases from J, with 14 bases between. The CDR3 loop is CASSDKRLAYNEQFF. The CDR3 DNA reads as TGTGCCAGCAGCGACAAGCGGCTAGCCTACAATGAGCAGTTCTTC.

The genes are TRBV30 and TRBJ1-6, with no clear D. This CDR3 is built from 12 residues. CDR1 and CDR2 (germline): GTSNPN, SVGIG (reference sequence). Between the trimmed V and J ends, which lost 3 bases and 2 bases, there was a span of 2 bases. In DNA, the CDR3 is TGTGCCTGGAGCACCTATAATTCACCCCTCCACTTT. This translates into CAWSTYNSPLHF. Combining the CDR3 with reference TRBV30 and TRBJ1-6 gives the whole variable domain SQTIHQWPATLVQPVGSPLSLECTVEGTSNPNLYWYRQAAGRGLQLLFYSVGIGQISSEVPQNLSASRPQDRQFILSSKKLLLSDSGFYLCAWSTYNSPLHFGNGTRLTVT.

CDR3 DNA: TGTGCCAGTCGGGGTACGGTGGGCAGAAACTACGAGCAGTACTTC. The encoded protein is CASRGTVGRNYEQYF. The chain couples TRBV19 to TRBJ2-7, with D possibly TRBD2 on 5 matching bases. CDR3 size: 15 residues. The germline CDR1 and CDR2 sequences are LNHDA and SQIVND (reference sequence). The V and J ends lost 8 bases and 3 bases respectively, with 20 bases between them.

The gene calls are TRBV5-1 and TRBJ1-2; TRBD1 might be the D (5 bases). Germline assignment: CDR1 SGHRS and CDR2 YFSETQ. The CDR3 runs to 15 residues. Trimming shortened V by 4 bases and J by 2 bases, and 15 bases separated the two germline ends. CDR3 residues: CASSPGVGANYGYTF. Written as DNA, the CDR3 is TGCGCCAGCAGCCCGGGAGTAGGGGCGAACTATGGCTACACCTTC. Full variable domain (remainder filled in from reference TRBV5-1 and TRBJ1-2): KAGVTQTPRYLIKTRGQQVTLSCSPISGHRSVSWYQQTPGQGLQFLFEYFSETQRNKGNFPGRFSGRQFSNSRSEMNVSTLELGDSALYLCASSPGVGANYGYTFGSGTRLTVV.

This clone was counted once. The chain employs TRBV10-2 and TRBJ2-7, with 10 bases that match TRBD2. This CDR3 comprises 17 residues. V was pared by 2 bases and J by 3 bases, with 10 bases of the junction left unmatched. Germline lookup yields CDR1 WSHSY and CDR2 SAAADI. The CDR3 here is CASSEVGMLAGDYEQYF. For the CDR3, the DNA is TGCGCCAGCAGTGAGGTGGGGATGCTAGCGGGGGACTACGAGCAGTACTTC.

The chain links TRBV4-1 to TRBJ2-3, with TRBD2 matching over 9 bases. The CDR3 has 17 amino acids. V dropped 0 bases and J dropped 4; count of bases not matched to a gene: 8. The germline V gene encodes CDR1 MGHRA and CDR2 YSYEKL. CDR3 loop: CASSQDLASGVPDTQYF. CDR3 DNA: TGCGCCAGCAGCCAAGATCTGGCTAGCGGGGTTCCAGATACGCAGTATTTT.

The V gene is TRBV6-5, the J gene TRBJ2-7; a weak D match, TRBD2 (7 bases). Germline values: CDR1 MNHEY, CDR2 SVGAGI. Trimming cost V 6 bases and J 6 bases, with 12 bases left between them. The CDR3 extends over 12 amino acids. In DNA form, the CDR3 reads TGTGCCAGCAGGACCGGGGGGCTCGAGCAGTACTTC. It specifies CASRTGGLEQYF.

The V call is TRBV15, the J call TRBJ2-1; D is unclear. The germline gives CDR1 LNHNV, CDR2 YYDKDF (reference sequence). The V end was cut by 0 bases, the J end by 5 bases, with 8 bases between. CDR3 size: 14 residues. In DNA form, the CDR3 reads TGTGCCACCAGCAGAGATTTCGCGGACAATGAGCAGTTCTTC. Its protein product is CATSRDFADNEQFF.

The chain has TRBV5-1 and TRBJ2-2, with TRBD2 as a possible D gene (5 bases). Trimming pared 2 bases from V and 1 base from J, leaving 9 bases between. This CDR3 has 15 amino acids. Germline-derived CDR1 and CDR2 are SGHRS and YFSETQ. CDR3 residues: CASSFAEENTGELFF. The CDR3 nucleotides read TGCGCCAGCAGCTTCGCGGAGGAGAACACCGGGGAGCTGTTTTTT. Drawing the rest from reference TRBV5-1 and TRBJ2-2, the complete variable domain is KAGVTQTPRYLIKTRGQQVTLSCSPISGHRSVSWYQQTPGQGLQFLFEYFSETQRNKGNFPGRFSGRQFSNSRSEMNVSTLELGDSALYLCASSFAEENTGELFFGEGSRLTVL.

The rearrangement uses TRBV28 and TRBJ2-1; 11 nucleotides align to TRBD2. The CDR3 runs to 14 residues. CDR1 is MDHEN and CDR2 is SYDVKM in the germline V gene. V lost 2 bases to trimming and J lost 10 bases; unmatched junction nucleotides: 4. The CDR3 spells CASSLPSGRPEQFF. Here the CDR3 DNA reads TGTGCCAGCAGTTTACCTAGCGGGAGGCCCGAGCAGTTCTTC.

CDR3 residues: CASSQIDRGNEQYF. The CDR3 DNA is TGCGCCAGCAGCCAAATTGACAGGGGTAACGAGCAGTACTTC. The chain joins TRBV4-1 to TRBJ2-7, with 8 bases aligning to TRBD1. Germline values: CDR1 MGHRA, CDR2 YSYEKL. CDR3 length: 14 residues. The junction had 5 bases not matched to a gene; V was cut back by 2 bases and J by 5 bases.

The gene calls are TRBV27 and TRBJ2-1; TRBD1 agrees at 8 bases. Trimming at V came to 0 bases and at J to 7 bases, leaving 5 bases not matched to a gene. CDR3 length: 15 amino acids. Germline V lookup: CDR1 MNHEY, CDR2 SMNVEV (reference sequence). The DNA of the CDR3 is TGTGCCAGCAGTTTATCCTCTCACAGGGGGAATGAGCAGTTCTTC. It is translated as CASSLSSHRGNEQFF.

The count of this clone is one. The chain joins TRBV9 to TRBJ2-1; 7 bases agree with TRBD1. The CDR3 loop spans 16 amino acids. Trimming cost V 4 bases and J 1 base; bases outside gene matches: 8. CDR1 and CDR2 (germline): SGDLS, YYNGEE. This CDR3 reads CASSTRQGRSYNEQFF. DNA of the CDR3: TGTGCCAGCAGCACACGACAGGGAAGGTCCTACAATGAGCAGTTCTTC. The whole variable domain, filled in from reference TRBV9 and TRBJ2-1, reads DSGVTQTPKHLITATGQRVTLRCSPRSGDLSVYWYQQSLDQGLQFLIQYYNGEERAKGNILERFSAQQFPDLHSELNLSSLELGDSALYFCASSTRQGRSYNEQFFGPGTRLTVL.

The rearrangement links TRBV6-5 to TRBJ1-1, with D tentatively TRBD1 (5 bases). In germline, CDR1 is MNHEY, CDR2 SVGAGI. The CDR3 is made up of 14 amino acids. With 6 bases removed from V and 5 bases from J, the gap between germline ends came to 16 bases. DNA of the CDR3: TGTGCCAGCAGCCTAGGCGGGGGACGGACTGAAGCTTTCTTT. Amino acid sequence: CASSLGGGRTEAFF.

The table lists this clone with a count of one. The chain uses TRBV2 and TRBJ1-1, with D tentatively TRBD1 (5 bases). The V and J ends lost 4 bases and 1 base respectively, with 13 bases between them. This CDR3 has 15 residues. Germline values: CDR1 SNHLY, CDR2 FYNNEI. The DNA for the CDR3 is TGTGCCAGCAGTGCCCTGTATGGGGCGAACACTGAAGCTTTCTTT. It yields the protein CASSALYGANTEAFF.

CDR3 sequence reads: CASSPTGDLYGYTF. DNA for the CDR3: TGTGCCAGCAGCCCGACAGGGGATCTGTATGGCTACACCTTC. V and J are TRBV7-9 and TRBJ1-2; 8 nucleotides match TRBD1. The CDR3 spans 14 residues. J was trimmed by 5 bases and V by 5 bases; bases with no gene match: 7. The germline CDR1 and CDR2 sequences are SEHNR and FQNEAQ (reference sequence).

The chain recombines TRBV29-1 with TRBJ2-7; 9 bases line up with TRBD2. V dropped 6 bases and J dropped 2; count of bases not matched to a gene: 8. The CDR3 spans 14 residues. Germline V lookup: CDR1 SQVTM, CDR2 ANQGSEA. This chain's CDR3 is CSVGGSGSTYEQYF. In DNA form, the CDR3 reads TGCAGCGTGGGCGGTAGCGGGAGCACCTACGAGCAGTACTTC.

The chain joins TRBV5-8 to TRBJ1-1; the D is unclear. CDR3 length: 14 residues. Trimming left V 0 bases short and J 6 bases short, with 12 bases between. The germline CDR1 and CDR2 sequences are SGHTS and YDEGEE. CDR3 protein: CASSLAIETAEAFF. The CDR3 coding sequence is TGTGCCAGCAGCTTGGCCATTGAAACGGCTGAAGCTTTCTTT.

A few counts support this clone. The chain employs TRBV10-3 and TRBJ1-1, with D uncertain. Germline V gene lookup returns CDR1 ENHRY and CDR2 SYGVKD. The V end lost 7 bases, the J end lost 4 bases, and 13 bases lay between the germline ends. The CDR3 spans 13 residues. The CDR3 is CAIKNAGSTEAFF. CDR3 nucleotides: TGTGCCATCAAGAACGCAGGAAGCACTGAAGCTTTCTTT.

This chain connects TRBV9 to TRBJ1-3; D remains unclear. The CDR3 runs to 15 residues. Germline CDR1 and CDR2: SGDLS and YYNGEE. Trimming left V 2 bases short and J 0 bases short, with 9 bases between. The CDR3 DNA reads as TGTGCCAGCAGCGTTGGCGGCCACTCTGGAAACACCATATATTTT. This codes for CASSVGGHSGNTIYF.

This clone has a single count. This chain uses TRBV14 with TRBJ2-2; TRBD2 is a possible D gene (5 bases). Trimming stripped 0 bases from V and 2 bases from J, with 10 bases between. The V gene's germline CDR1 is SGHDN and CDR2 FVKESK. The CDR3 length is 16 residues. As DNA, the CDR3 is TGTGCCAGCAGCCAAGAGATAGCGACAAACACCGGGGAGCTGTTTTTT. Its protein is CASSQEIATNTGELFF.